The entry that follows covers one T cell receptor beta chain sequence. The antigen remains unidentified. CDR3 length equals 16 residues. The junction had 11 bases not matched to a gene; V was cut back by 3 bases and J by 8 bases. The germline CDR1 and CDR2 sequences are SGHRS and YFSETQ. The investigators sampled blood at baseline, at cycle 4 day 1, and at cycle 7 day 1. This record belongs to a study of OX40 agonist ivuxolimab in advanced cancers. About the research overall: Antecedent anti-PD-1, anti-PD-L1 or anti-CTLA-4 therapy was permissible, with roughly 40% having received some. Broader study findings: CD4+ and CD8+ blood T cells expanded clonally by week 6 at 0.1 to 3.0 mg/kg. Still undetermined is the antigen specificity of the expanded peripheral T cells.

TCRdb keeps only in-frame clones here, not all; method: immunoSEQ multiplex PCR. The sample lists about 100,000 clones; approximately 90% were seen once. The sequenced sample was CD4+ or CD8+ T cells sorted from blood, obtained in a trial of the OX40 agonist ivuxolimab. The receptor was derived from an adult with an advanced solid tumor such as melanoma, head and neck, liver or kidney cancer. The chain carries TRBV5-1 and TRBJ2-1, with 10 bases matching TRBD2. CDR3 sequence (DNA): TGCGCCAGCAGCTGGGGTGGTAGCGGGAGGCCTCATGAGCAGTTCTTC. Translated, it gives CASSWGGSGRPHEQFF.